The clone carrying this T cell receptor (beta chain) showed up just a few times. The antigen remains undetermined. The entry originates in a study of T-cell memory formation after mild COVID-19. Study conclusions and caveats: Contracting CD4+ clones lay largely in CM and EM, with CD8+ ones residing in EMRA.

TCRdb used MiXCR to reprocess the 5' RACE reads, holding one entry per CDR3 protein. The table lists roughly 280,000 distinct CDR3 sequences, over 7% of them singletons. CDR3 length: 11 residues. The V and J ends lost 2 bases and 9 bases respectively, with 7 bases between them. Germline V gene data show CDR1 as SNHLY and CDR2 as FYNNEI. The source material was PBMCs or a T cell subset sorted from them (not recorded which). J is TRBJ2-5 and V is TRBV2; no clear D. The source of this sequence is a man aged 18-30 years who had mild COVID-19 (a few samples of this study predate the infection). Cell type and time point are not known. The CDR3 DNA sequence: TGTGCCAGCAGTGAAACAGTGCCCCAGTACTTC. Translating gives CASSETVPQYF.